This T cell receptor (beta chain) was sequenced during a study of shared clonotypes between healthy human individuals. Whole-study findings and limits: In general, naive subsets displayed greater estimated richness than memory subsets did.

Profiling relied on immunoSEQ multiplex PCR, and the TCRdb table lists in-frame clones only, not all of them. The profile shows 850,000 to 1,200,000 clones, about 74% of them singletons. This clone is a singleton in its sample. What it recognizes is unknown. CDR1 and CDR2 (germline): KGHSH, LQKENI. V was pared by 5 bases and J by 7 bases, with 15 bases of the junction left unmatched. The CDR3 runs to 16 residues. This chain connects TRBV18 to TRBJ1-1, with TRBD1 identical over 8 bases. The sample comprised memory CD4+ T cells sorted from blood. The subset here: CD45RA-negative fraction. The TCR originated in a man aged 18 to 30 in good health. The CDR3 DNA follows: TGTGCCAGCTCAGCCTTCCTGGGACAGGTTGGAGTTGAAGCTTTCTTT. Residues: CASSAFLGQVGVEAFF.